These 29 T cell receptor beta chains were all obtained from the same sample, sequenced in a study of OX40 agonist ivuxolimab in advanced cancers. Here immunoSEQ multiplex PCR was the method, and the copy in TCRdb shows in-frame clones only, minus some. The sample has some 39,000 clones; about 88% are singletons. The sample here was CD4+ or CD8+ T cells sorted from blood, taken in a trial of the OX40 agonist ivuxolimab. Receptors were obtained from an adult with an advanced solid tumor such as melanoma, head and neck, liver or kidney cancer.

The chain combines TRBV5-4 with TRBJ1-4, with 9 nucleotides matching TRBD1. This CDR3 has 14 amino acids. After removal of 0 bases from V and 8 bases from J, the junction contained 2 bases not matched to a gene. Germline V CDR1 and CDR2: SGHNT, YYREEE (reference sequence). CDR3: CASSLDRGHEKLFF. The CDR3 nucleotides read TGTGCCAGCAGCTTGGACAGGGGGCACGAAAAACTGTTTTTT.

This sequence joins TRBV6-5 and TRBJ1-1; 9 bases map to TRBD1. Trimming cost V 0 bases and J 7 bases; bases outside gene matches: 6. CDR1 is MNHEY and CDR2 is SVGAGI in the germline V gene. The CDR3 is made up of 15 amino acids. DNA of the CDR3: TGTGCCAGCAGTTACTCGGGGACAGGGTCTGTTGAAGCTTTCTTT. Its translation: CASSYSGTGSVEAFF.

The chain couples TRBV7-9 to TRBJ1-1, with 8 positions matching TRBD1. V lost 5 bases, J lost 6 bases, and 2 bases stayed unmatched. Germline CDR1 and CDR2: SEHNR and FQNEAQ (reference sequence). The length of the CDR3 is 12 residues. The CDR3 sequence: CASSMTGAEAFF. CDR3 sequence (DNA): TGTGCCAGCAGCATGACAGGGGCTGAAGCTTTCTTT.

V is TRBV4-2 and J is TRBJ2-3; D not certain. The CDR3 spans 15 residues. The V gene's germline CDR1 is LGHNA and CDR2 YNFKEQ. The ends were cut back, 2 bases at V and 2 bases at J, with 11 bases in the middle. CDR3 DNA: TGTGCCAGCAGCCAAATCGGCGGACCCACAGATACGCAGTATTTT. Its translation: CASSQIGGPTDTQYF.

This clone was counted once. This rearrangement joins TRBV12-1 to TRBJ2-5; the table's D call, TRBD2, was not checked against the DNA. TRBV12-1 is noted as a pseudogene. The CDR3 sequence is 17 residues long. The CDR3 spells CASSTRASGGWQETQYF. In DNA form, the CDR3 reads TGTGCCAGCAGCACCAGAGCTAGCGGGGGGTGGCAAGAGACCCAGTACTTC.

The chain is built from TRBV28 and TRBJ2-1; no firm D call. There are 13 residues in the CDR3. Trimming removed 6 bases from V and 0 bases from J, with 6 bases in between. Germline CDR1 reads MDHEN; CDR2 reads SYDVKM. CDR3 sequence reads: CASRGFSYNEQFF. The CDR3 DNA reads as TGTGCCAGCAGGGGATTCTCCTACAATGAGCAGTTCTTC.

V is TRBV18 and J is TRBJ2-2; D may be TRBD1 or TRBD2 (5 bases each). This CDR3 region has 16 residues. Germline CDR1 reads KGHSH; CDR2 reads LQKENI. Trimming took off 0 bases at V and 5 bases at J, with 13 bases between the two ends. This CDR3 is CASSPPLQGRTGELFF. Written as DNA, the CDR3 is TGTGCCAGCTCACCACCGTTGCAGGGACGGACCGGGGAGCTGTTTTTT.

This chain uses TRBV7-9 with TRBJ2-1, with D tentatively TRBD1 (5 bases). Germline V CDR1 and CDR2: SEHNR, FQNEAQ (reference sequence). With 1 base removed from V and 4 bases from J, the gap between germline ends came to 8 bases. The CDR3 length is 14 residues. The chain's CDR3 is CASSLGGRYNEQFF. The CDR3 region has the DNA TGTGCCAGCAGCTTAGGGGGCAGGTACAATGAGCAGTTCTTC.

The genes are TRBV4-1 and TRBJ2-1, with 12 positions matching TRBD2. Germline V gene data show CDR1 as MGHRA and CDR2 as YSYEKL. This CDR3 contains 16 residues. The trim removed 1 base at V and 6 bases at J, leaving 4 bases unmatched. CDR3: CASSQVPSGGVNEQFF. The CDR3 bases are TGCGCCAGCAGCCAAGTCCCTAGCGGGGGGGTCAATGAGCAGTTCTTC.

The CDR3 loop is CASNDRLGSPLHF. The DNA for the CDR3 is TGTGCCAGCAACGACAGGCTGGGTTCACCCCTCCACTTT. The chain is built from TRBV27 and TRBJ1-6; possible D gene TRBD1, 6 bases. Trimming removed 7 bases from V and 9 bases from J, with 13 bases in between. The V gene's germline CDR1 is MNHEY and CDR2 SMNVEV (reference sequence). The CDR3 is 13 residues long.

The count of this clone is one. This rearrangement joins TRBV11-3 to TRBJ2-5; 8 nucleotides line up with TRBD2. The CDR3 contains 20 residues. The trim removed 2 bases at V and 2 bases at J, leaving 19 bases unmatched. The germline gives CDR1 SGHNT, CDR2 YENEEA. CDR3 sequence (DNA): TGTGCCAGCAGCTTAAGTCCCGAGGGAGCGGGAGAGAACAAACAAGAGACCCAGTACTTC. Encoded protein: CASSLSPEGAGENKQETQYF. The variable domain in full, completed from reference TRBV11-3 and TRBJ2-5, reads EAGVVQSPRYKIIEKKQPVAFWCNPISGHNTLYWYLQNLGQGPELLIRYENEEAVDDSQLPKDRFSAERLKGVDSTLKIQPAELGDSAVYLCASSLSPEGAGENKQETQYFGPGTRLLVL.

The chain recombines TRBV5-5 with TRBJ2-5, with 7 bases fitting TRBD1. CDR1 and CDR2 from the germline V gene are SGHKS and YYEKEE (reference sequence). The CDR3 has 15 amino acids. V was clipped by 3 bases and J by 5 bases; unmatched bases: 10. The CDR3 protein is CASSWVGGSSETQYF. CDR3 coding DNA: TGTGCCAGCAGCTGGGTAGGGGGCAGTTCCGAGACCCAGTACTTC.

CDR3 nucleotide sequence: TGTGCCAGCAGTCCCACAGGGGGCACAGATACGCAGTATTTT. Its translation is CASSPTGGTDTQYF. The chain carries TRBV5-6 and TRBJ2-3; 7 positions agree with TRBD1. Germline V gene data show CDR1 as SGHDT and CDR2 as YYEEEE. J was trimmed by 1 base and V by 5 bases; bases with no gene match: 4. The length of the CDR3 is 14 residues.

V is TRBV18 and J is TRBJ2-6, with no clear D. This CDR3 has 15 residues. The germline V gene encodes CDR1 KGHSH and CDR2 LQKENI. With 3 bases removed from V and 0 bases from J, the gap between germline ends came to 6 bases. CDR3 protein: CASSPDISGANVLTF. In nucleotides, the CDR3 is TGTGCCAGCTCACCCGACATCTCTGGGGCCAACGTCCTGACTTTC.

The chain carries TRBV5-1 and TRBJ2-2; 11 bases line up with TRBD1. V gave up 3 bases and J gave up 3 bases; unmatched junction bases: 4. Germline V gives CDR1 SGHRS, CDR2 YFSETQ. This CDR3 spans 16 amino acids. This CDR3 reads CASSSGQGADTGELFF. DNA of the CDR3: TGCGCCAGCAGCTCCGGACAGGGGGCGGACACCGGGGAGCTGTTTTTT.

The CDR3 DNA sequence: TGTGCCAGCAGTGAGAATTTGGGACTGGGGAACACTGAAGCTTTCTTT. This gives the protein CASSENLGLGNTEAFF. The chain combines TRBV6-1 with TRBJ1-1; perhaps TRBD1 as D (5 bases). There are 16 residues in the CDR3. The V and J ends lost 3 bases and 1 base respectively, with 15 bases between them. Germline lookup yields CDR1 MNHNS and CDR2 SASEGT.

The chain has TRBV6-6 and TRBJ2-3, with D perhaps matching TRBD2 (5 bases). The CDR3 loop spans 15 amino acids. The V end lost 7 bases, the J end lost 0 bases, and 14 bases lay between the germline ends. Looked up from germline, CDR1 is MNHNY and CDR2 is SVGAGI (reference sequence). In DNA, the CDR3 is TGTGCCAGCAACGGGATGGGGTTTAGCACAGATACGCAGTATTTT. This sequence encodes CASNGMGFSTDTQYF.

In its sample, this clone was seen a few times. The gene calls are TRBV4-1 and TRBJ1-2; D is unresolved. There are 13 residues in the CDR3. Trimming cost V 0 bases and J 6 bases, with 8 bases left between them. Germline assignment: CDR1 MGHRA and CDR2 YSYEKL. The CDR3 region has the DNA TGCGCCAGCAGCCAAGATAGAGCTGATGGCTACACCTTC. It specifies CASSQDRADGYTF.

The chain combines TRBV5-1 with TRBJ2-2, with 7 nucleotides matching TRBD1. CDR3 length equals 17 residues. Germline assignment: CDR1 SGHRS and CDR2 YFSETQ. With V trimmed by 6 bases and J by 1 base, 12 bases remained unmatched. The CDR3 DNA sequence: TGCGCCAGCACCCGAGAGCCTAGACAGGGGAACACCGGGGAGCTGTTTTTT. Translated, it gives CASTREPRQGNTGELFF.

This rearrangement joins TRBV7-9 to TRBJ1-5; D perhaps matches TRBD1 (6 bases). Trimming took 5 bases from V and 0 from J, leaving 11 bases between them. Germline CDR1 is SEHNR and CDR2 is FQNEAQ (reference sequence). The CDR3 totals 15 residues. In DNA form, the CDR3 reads TGTGCCAGCAGCACCGGACAGCATAGCAATCAGCCCCAGCATTTT. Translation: CASSTGQHSNQPQHF.

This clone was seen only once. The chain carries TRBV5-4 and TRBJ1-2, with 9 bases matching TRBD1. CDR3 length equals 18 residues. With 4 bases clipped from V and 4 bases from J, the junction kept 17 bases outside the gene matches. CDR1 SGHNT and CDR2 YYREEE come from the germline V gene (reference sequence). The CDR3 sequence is CASSQTTGTGRLGYGYTF. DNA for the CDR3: TGTGCCAGCAGCCAGACGACCGGGACAGGGAGGTTAGGCTATGGCTACACCTTC. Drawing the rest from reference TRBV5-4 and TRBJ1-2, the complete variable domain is ETGVTQSPTHLIKTRGQQVTLRCSSQSGHNTVSWYQQALGQGPQFIFQYYREEENGRGNFPPRFSGLQFPNYSSELNVNALELDDSALYLCASSQTTGTGRLGYGYTFGSGTRLTVV.

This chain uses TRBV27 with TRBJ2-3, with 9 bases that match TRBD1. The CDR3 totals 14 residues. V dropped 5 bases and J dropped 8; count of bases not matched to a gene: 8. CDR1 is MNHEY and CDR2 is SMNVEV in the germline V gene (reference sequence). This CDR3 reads CASSIQTGGGTQYF. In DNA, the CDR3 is TGTGCCAGCAGTATACAGACAGGGGGGGGTACGCAGTATTTT.

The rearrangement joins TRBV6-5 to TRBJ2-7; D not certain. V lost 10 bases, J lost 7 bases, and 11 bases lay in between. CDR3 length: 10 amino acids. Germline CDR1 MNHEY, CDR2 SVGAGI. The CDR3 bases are TGTGCCACCGGTAGGACGGAGCAGTACTTC. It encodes CATGRTEQYF.

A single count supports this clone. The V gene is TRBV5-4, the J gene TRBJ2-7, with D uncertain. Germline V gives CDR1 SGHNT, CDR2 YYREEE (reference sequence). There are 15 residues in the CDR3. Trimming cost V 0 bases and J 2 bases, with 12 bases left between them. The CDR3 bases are TGTGCCAGCAGCTTGGGCGCCAGTTTGCCCTACGAGCAGTACTTC. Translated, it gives CASSLGASLPYEQYF.

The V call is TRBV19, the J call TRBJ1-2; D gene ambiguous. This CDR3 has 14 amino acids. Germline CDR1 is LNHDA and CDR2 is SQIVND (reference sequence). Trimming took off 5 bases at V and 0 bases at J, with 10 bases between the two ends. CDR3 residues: CASSAQRTNYGYTF. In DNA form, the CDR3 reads TGTGCCAGTAGTGCACAGAGAACTAACTATGGCTACACCTTC.

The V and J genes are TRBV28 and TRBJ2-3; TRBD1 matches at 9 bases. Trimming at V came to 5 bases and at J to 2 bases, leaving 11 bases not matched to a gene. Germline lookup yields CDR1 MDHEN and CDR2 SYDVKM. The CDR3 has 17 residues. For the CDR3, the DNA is TGTGCCAGCAGTCGGGACAGGGAACCCCTATCCACAGATACGCAGTATTTT. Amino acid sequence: CASSRDREPLSTDTQYF.

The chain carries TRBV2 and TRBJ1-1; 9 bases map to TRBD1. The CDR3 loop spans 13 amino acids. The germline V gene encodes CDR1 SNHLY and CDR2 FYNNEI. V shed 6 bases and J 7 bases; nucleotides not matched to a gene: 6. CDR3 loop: CASSGTGKSEAFF. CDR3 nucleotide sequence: TGTGCCAGCAGCGGGACAGGGAAGAGTGAAGCTTTCTTT.

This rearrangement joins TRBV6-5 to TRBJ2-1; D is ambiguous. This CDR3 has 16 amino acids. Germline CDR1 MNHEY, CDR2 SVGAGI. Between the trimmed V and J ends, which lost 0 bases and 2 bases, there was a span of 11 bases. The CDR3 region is CASSYSTGWAYNEQFF. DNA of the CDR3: TGTGCCAGCAGTTACTCCACCGGGTGGGCCTACAATGAGCAGTTCTTC.

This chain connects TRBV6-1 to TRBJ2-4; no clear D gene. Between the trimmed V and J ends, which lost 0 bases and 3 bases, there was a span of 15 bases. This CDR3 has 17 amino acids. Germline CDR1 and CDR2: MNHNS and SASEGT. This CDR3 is CASSEATAGKGKNIQYF. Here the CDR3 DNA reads TGTGCCAGCAGTGAAGCAACGGCAGGAAAAGGCAAAAACATTCAGTACTTC.